These T cell receptor beta chains were read from a single sample in a study of OX40 agonist ivuxolimab in advanced cancers. The data were produced by immunoSEQ multiplex PCR, yet TCRdb's version contains in-frame clones alone and is incomplete. The sample has under 70,000 clones, approximately 90% seen once. The specimen comprised CD4+ or CD8+ T cells sorted from blood, sampled in a trial of the OX40 agonist ivuxolimab. Receptors were obtained from an adult with an advanced solid tumor such as melanoma, head and neck, liver or kidney cancer. The CDR3 runs from the conserved cysteine through the conserved F or W. The D gene is left open where the match is weak. Clone size is not always given. Where it is, it says once, few, many or a class for expanded clones.

D gene,clone size,V gene,CDR3 length,J gene,CDR3 DNA,CDR3 protein
NA,NA,TRBV6-1,11,TRBJ2-7,TGTGCCAGCAGTGAAAAGTACGAGCAGTACTTC,CASSEKYEQYF
NA,NA,TRBV4-1,15,TRBJ1-3,TGCGCCAGCAGCCAAGATCGGTCAGGGGGAAACACCATATATTTT,CASSQDRSGGNTIYF
NA,NA,TRBV29-1,11,TRBJ2-7,TGCAGCGTGCGGGACACCTACGAGCAGTACTTC,CSVRDTYEQYF
NA,NA,TRBV7-6,16,TRBJ2-1,TGTGCCAGCAGTCCCTCGGGCAGGCGGACCTACAATGAGCAGTTCTTC,CASSPSGRRTYNEQFF
TRBD1,NA,TRBV10-2,14,TRBJ1-5,TGCGCCAGCAGTGAGGGGGACAGGTTTCAGCCCCAGCATTTT,CASSEGDRFQPQHF
NA,NA,TRBV30,13,TRBJ2-2,TGTGCCTGGAGTGTAGGGGGCACCGGGGAGCTGTTTTTT,CAWSVGGTGELFF
NA,NA,TRBV11-2,12,TRBJ2-5,TGTGCCAGCAGCACAGGGTGGGAGACCCAGTACTTC,CASSTGWETQYF
NA,NA,TRBV28,15,TRBJ2-7,TGTGCCAGCAGTCCGACTCGGTCCGGGCTCTACGAGCAGTACTTC,CASSPTRSGLYEQYF
NA,NA,TRBV19,12,TRBJ1-1,TGTGCCAGTAGTATATTGAACACTGAAGCTTTCTTT,CASSILNTEAFF
TRBD1,once,TRBV9,14,TRBJ1-4,TGTGCCAGCAGCTCATGGGACAGGGGTGAAAAACTGTTTTTT,CASSSWDRGEKLFF
TRBD2,NA,TRBV6-5,14,TRBJ2-5,TGTGCCAGCAGTAGAAGCGGGAGTCGGGAGACCCAGTACTTC,CASSRSGSRETQYF
TRBD2,NA,TRBV5-1,15,TRBJ2-7,TGCGCCAGCGGACCGGGACTAGCGGGGGGGTCCGAGCAGTACTTC,CASGPGLAGGSEQYF
TRBD1,NA,TRBV11-2,14,TRBJ1-4,TGTGCCAGCAACGGACAGGGGTCTAATGAAAAACTGTTTTTT,CASNGQGSNEKLFF
NA,NA,TRBV16,15,TRBJ1-5,TGTGCCAGCAGCCACACTGACTATAGCAATCAGCCCCAGCATTTT,CASSHTDYSNQPQHF
NA,NA,TRBV7-7,15,TRBJ2-6,TGTGCCAGCAGCGCAACCGAAAGTCGGGCCAACGTCCTGACTTTC,CASSATESRANVLTF
NA,once,TRBV13,12,TRBJ2-5,TGTGCCAGCAGCTTAGGCAGGGGGGCCCAGTACTTC,CASSLGRGAQYF
NA,NA,TRBV5-5,15,TRBJ1-1,TGTGCCAGCAGCTCCATGGGACAACTGGAAGCTGAAGCTTTCTTT,CASSSMGQLEAEAFF
TRBD2,NA,TRBV19,14,TRBJ2-7,TGTGCCAGTAGTACTACTAGCGGGGGGTTTGAGCAGTACTTC,CASSTTSGGFEQYF
NA,NA,TRBV7-3,13,TRBJ1-1,TGTGCCAGCAGCGTACAGGGAGACACTGAAGCTTTCTTT,CASSVQGDTEAFF
TRBD1,NA,TRBV9,16,TRBJ1-1,TGTGCCAGCAGCCCGGGACAGCTGGGTACGAACACTGAAGCTTTCTTT,CASSPGQLGTNTEAFF
TRBD2,NA,TRBV7-6,15,TRBJ2-5,TGTGCCAGCAGCTTATTCTCGGGGGGCCAAGAGACCCAGTACTTC,CASSLFSGGQETQYF
TRBD2,NA,TRBV23-1,15,TRBJ2-2,TGCGCCAGCCCCACCCGGGGGGCGAACACCGGGGAGCTGTTTTTT,CASPTRGANTGELFF
NA,NA,TRBV19,13,TRBJ1-6,TGTGCCAGTAGTCCCTCACAGGTTTCACCCCTCCACTTT,CASSPSQVSPLHF
NA,NA,TRBV18,17,TRBJ1-1,TGTGCCAGCTCACCACCGAACATTCTCAATAAGGGCACTGAAGCTTTCTTT,CASSPPNILNKGTEAFF
TRBD1,once,TRBV30,14,TRBJ1-1,TGTGCCTGCTTAACCGGGACAGTGAACACTGAAGCTTTCTTT,CACLTGTVNTEAFF
NA,NA,TRBV6-1,13,TRBJ2-2,TGTGCCAGCAGTGAAACCCCCACCGGGGAGCTGTTTTTT,CASSETPTGELFF
NA,few,TRBV30,14,TRBJ1-5,TGTGCCTGGAGTGTTGGCGGTAATAATCAGCCCCAGCATTTT,CAWSVGGNNQPQHF
NA,NA,TRBV30,16,TRBJ1-3,TGTGCCTGGAGTGCCCGGGTTCGGGGCTCTGGAAACACCATATATTTT,CAWSARVRGSGNTIYF
NA,NA,TRBV18,14,TRBJ1-2,TGTGCCAGCTCACCGGGTTCGGGTAACTATGGCTACACCTTC,CASSPGSGNYGYTF
NA,NA,TRBV6-1,15,TRBJ1-1,TGTGCCAGCAGTCTAGGAGGGGAGCCTAACACTGAAGCTTTCTTT,CASSLGGEPNTEAFF
NA,NA,TRBV2,15,TRBJ1-5,TGTGCCAGCACTAGACAGGTTAATAGCAATCAGCCCCAGCATTTT,CASTRQVNSNQPQHF
NA,NA,TRBV7-3,13,TRBJ2-7,TGTGCCAGCAGGGCACAAATCGGTGCCGAGCAGTACTTC,CASRAQIGAEQYF
NA,NA,TRBV28,16,TRBJ1-3,TGTGCCAGCAGTTTAGCCCCGAACAGCGTTGGAAACACCATATATTTT,CASSLAPNSVGNTIYF
NA,NA,TRBV29-1,11,TRBJ1-3,TGCACCGTAAGGGCTGGAAACACCATATATTTT,CTVRAGNTIYF
TRBD1,NA,TRBV9,14,TRBJ1-2,TGTGCCAGCAGCGAAGCGACAGGGAACTATGGCTACACCTTC,CASSEATGNYGYTF
NA,once,TRBV9,15,TRBJ2-2,TGTGCCAGCAGCCCTACCGCCGCCGTGGGCGGGGAGCTGTTTTTT,CASSPTAAVGGELFF
NA,NA,TRBV21-1,15,TRBJ2-4,TGTGCCAGCAGCAATTATGGAATAGCCAAAAACATTCAGTACTTC,CASSNYGIAKNIQYF
NA,once,TRBV20-1,11,TRBJ1-3,TGCAGTGCTGGTCCTGGAAACACCATATATTTT,CSAGPGNTIYF
NA,few,TRBV19,11,TRBJ2-7,TGTGCCAGTAGTATCGGGTACGAGCAGTACTTC,CASSIGYEQYF
NA,NA,TRBV6-1,13,TRBJ1-1,TGTGCCAGCAGGAGGGGAGTGAACACTGAAGCTTTCTTT,CASRRGVNTEAFF
TRBD1,NA,TRBV5-4,14,TRBJ2-1,TGTGCCAGCAGCTCCCCCGGGACAGGGAATGAGCAGTTCTTC,CASSSPGTGNEQFF
NA,few,TRBV13,16,TRBJ2-1,TGTGCCAGCAGCTTAGAGTTAGTCCACTCCTACAATGAGCAGTTCTTC,CASSLELVHSYNEQFF
TRBD2,once,TRBV23-1,13,TRBJ2-7,TGCGCCAAGGCAGGGAGGGCAACCTACGAGCAGTACTTC,CAKAGRATYEQYF
TRBD1,NA,TRBV11-2,14,TRBJ1-2,TGTGCCAGCAGCGCGGACAGGGCGAGGAGTGGCTACACCTTC,CASSADRARSGYTF
NA,NA,TRBV18,15,TRBJ1-3,TGTGCCAGCTCTTCCGGACAACAGTCTGGAAACACCATATATTTT,CASSSGQQSGNTIYF
TRBD2,NA,TRBV2,16,TRBJ2-3,TGTGCCAGCAGGGCCGGGACTAGCCAGCCCCAGGATACGCAGTATTTT,CASRAGTSQPQDTQYF
NA,NA,TRBV5-4,14,TRBJ2-5,TGTGCCAGCAGCTCAGGGGGGGGGCGAGAGACCCAGTACTTC,CASSSGGGRETQYF
TRBD1,NA,TRBV7-3,15,TRBJ2-1,TGTGCCAGCAGCTCGACCGGGACAGGCTACAATGAGCAGTTCTTC,CASSSTGTGYNEQFF
TRBD1,NA,TRBV7-3,14,TRBJ2-7,TGTGCCAGCAGCCAACAGGGGGCTCTTAGTGAGCAGTACTTC,CASSQQGALSEQYF
NA,NA,TRBV10-3,12,TRBJ1-1,TGTGCCATCAAGACTGCTCACACTGAAGCTTTCTTT,CAIKTAHTEAFF
TRBD1,once,TRBV9,16,TRBJ1-2,TGTGCCAGCAGCCCCAGACAGGACAGGCCTAACTATGGCTACACCTTC,CASSPRQDRPNYGYTF
NA,NA,TRBV6-1,15,TRBJ2-3,TGTGCCAGCAGTACACAGGGAGGACGGACAGATACGCAGTATTTT,CASSTQGGRTDTQYF
NA,NA,TRBV6-6,14,TRBJ1-5,TGTGCCAGCAGTCCCGGACGGCCCAATCAGCCCCAGCATTTT,CASSPGRPNQPQHF
NA,NA,TRBV2,15,TRBJ1-5,TGTGCCAGCAGTGAAACAGCGGGGCTTCACAGGCCCCAGCATTTT,CASSETAGLHRPQHF